This T cell receptor (beta chain) was observed in a study of T cell repertoires in aging, cancer and after chemotherapy. Looking at the study overall: Donor ages fell into six groups from 30 or younger up to 70 or older.

This clonotype was recorded only once. Antigen specificity is unknown. A mixed TRB-A/B primer pool amplified rearranged TRB by multiplex touch-down PCR. TCRdb reprocessed the multiplex PCR reads via MiXCR and lists one record per CDR3 protein. This table holds 2,500 or so distinct CDR3 sequences, over 20% found once. Study results and caveats: Rebound thymic output was suggested by rising median generation probability during chemotherapy in each cancer cohort.

The template was genomic DNA from peripheral blood, not RNA. Germline CDR1 reads SEHNR; CDR2 reads FQNEAQ (reference sequence). The CDR3 is 16 amino acids. With 4 bases clipped from V and 7 bases from J, the junction kept 9 bases outside the gene matches. Sequencing used blood. The chain combines TRBV7-9 with TRBJ2-1; 11 bases are shared with TRBD2. This clonotype was sampled from a human donor with a blood cancer. Here the CDR3 DNA reads TGTGCCAGCAGCTCACGACTAGCGGGGAGCGGGAATGAGCAGTTCTTC. It specifies CASSSRLAGSGNEQFF.